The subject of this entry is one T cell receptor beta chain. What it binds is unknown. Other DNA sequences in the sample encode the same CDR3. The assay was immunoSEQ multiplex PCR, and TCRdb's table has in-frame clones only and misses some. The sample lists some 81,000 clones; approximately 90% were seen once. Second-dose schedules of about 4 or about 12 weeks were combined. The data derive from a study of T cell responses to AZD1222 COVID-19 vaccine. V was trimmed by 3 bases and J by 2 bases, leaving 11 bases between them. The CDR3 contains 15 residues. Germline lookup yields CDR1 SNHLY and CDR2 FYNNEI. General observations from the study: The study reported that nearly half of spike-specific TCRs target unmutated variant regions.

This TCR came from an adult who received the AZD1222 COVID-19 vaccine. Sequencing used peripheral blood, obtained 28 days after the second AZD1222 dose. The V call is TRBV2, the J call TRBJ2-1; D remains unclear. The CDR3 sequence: CASSELGSPYNEQFF. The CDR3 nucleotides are TGTGCCAGCAGTGAGCTGGGGTCCCCCTACAATGAGCAGTTCTTC.